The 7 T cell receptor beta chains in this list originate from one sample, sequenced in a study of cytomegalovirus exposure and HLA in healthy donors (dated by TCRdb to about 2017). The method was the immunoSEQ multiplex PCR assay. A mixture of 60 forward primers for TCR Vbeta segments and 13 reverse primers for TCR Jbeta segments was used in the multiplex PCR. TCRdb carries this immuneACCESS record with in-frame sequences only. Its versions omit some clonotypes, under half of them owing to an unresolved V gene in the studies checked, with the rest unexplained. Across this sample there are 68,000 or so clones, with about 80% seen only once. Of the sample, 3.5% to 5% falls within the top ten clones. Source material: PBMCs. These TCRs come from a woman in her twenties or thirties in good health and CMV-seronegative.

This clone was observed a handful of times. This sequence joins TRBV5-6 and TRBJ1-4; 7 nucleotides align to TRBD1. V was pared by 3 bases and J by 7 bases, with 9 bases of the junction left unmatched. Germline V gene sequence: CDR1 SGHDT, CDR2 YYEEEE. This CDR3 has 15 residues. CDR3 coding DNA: TGTGCCAGCAGCTACGGAACAGGGGCAGGTGAAAAACTGTTTTTT. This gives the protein CASSYGTGAGEKLFF.

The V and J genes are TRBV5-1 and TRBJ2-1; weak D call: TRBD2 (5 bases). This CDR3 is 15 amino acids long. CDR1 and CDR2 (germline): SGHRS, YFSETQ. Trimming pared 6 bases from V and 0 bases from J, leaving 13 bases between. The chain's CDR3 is CASKPTGSSYNEQFF. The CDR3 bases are TGCGCCAGCAAGCCGACGGGGTCCTCCTACAATGAGCAGTTCTTC. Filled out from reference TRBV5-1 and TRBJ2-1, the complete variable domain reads KAGVTQTPRYLIKTRGQQVTLSCSPISGHRSVSWYQQTPGQGLQFLFEYFSETQRNKGNFPGRFSGRQFSNSRSEMNVSTLELGDSALYLCASKPTGSSYNEQFFGPGTRLTVL.

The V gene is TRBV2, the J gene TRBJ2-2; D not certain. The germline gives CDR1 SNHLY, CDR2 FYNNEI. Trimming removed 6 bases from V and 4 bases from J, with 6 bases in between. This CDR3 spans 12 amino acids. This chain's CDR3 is CASRLSTGELFF. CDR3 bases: TGTGCCAGCAGACTAAGCACCGGGGAGCTGTTTTTT.

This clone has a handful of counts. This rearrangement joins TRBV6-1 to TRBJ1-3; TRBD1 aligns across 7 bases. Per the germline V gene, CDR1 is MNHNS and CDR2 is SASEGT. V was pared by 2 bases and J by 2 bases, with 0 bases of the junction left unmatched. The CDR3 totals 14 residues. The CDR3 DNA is TGTGCCAGCAGTGAACAGGGGGCTGGAAACACCATATATTTT. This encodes CASSEQGAGNTIYF.

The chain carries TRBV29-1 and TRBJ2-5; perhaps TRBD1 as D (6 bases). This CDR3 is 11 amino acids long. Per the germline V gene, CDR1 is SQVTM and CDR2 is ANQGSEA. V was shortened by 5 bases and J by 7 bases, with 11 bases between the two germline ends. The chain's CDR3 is CSVTQGRTQYF. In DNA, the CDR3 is TGCAGCGTTACCCAGGGGCGGACCCAGTACTTC.

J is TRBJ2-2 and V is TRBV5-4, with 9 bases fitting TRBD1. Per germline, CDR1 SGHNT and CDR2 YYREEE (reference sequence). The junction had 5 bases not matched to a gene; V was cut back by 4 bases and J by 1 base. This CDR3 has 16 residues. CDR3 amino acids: CASSPRQGVNTGELFF. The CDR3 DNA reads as TGTGCCAGCAGCCCCCGACAGGGGGTGAACACCGGGGAGCTGTTTTTT.

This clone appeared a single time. The CDR3 loop reads CASSPSLGGNEQFF. CDR3 nucleotides: TGTGCCAGCAGCCCCTCCTTGGGGGGGAATGAGCAGTTCTTC. The genes are TRBV7-3 and TRBJ2-1; TRBD2 agrees at 7 bases. V lost 5 bases and J lost 7; bases outside the gene matches: 8. CDR3 size: 14 residues. CDR1 and CDR2 from the germline V gene are SGHTA and FQGTGA. The full variable domain, with the rest looked up from reference TRBV7-3 and TRBJ2-1, is GAGVSQTPSNKVTEKGKYVELRCDPISGHTALYWYRQSLGQGPEFLIYFQGTGAADDSGLPNDRFFAVRPEGSVSTLKIQRTERGDSAVYLCASSPSLGGNEQFFGPGTRLTVL.